One sample yielded the 8 T cell receptor beta chains listed below, sequenced in a study of CXCR3-negative and CXCR3-positive naive CD8 T cells. 5' RACE that incorporated UMI labels was used to prepare the TRB cDNA libraries. TCRdb reanalyzed the 5' RACE reads and collapses them to one entry per CDR3 protein, without DNA. The sample includes about 150,000 distinct CDR3 sequences. These receptors' antigens are unknown. Findings and caveats of the study: Hydrophobicity was higher for TRB CDR3s found in CXCR3-positive naive cells than in CXCR3-negative naive cells.

Sequenced: naive CXCR3+ CD8+ T cells from blood. The subset denotes: CD45RO-CCR7+CD27+CD95- naive CD8+ T cells expressing CXCR3 (TNR3+). The source of these receptors is a human donor in good health. Some clones in this sample may be carry-over from other donors' samples.

This chain joins TRBV29-1 and TRBJ2-7; with no DNA, the TCRdb D assignment of TRBD2 cannot be verified. The CDR3 is 13 amino acids. Germline CDR1 is SQVTM and CDR2 is ANQGSEA. CDR3 in amino acids: CSVRYSGLYEQYF.

This chain's CDR3 is CSAREVQGSLDNSPLHF. The chain has TRBV20-1 and TRBJ1-6; the D gene TCRdb calls, TRBD1, cannot be checked with no DNA. Germline V gene data show CDR1 as DFQATT and CDR2 as SNEGSKA (reference sequence). This CDR3 has 17 amino acids.

J is TRBJ2-2 and V is TRBV5-1. The germline V gene has CDR1 SGHRS and CDR2 YFSETQ. The CDR3 runs 12 residues. This chain's CDR3 is CASSLFAGELFF.

The CDR3 reads CASNPNYYEQYF. The chain uses TRBV2 and TRBJ2-7. The CDR3 sequence is 12 residues long. The V gene's germline CDR1 is SNHLY and CDR2 FYNNEI.

V is TRBV28 and J is TRBJ2-2; TCRdb lists TRBD2, though no DNA is available to test this call. CDR3 length equals 15 residues. Germline lookup yields CDR1 MDHEN and CDR2 SYDVKM. CDR3 in amino acids: CASRLTGSSTGELFF. Supplemented by reference TRBV28 and TRBJ2-2, the full variable domain reads DVKVTQSSRYLVKRTGEKVFLECVQDMDHENMFWYRQDPGLGLRLIYFSYDVKMKEKGDIPEGYSVSREKKERFSLILESASTNQTSMYLCASRLTGSSTGELFFGEGSRLTVL.

The CDR3 region is CASSEGGPGGYTF. The chain joins TRBV25-1 to TRBJ1-2; without DNA, the TCRdb call of TRBD1 cannot be checked. The germline V gene encodes CDR1 MGHDK and CDR2 SYGVNS. This CDR3 contains 13 residues.

This chain joins TRBV29-1 and TRBJ2-6. CDR1 and CDR2 from the germline V gene are SQVTM and ANQGSEA. CDR3 length: 17 residues. The CDR3 is CSVEDGGDGSGANVLTF.

The chain is built from TRBV20-1 and TRBJ1-6; the D call from TCRdb, TRBD1, cannot be confirmed without DNA. The CDR3 runs 16 residues. CDR1 is DFQATT and CDR2 is SNEGSKA in the germline V gene (reference sequence). CDR3 protein: CSARDRVGTEISPLHF.